This TCR beta chain emerged from a study of blood T cell repertoires in COVID-19. Study details: In each case, the material was cDNA or gDNA derived from T cells, B-cell-depleted T cells, or PBMCs.

Original processing notes: Nucleated cell number was recorded as an estimate derived from reference gene primer amplification. Here immunoSEQ multiplex PCR was the method, and the copy in TCRdb shows in-frame clones only, minus some. D and trimming were read from the DNA, whereas the V and J calls and clone size are those reported in that table. This table holds roughly 150,000 clones, 85% to 90% found once. In this sample, this clone turned up once. CDR3 length equals 14 residues. V dropped 0 bases and J dropped 5 bases, with 10 bases sitting between them. Germline CDR1 and CDR2: LGHDT and YNNKEL (reference sequence). Seattle's cohort entered during active infection and was followed longitudinally.

This chain links TRBV3-1 (or the pseudogene TRBV3-2) with TRBJ1-2, with D perhaps matching TRBD1 (6 bases). The sample consisted of peripheral blood. The clonotype comes from a man aged 18 to 30 with COVID-19, enrolled during active disease. The CDR3 DNA follows: TGTGCCAGCAGCCAAGATCCAGGGGAGTATGGCTACACCTTC. This sequence encodes CASSQDPGEYGYTF.